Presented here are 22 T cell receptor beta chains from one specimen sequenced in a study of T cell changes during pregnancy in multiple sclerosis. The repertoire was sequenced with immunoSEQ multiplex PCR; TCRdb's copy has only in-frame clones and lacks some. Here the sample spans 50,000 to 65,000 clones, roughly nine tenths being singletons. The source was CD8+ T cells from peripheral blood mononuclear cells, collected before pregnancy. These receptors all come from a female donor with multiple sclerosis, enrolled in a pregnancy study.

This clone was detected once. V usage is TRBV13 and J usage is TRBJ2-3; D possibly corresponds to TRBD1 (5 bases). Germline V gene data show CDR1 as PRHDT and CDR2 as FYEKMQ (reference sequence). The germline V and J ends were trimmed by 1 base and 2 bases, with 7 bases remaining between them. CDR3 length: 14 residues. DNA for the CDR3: TGTGCCAGCAGCTTAGCAGGGCCCACAGATACGCAGTATTTT. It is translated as CASSLAGPTDTQYF. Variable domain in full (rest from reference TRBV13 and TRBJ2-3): AAGVIQSPRHLIKEKRETATLKCYPIPRHDTVYWYQQGPGQDPQFLISFYEKMQSDKGSIPDRFSAQQFSDYHSELNMSSLELGDSALYFCASSLAGPTDTQYFGPGTRLTVL.

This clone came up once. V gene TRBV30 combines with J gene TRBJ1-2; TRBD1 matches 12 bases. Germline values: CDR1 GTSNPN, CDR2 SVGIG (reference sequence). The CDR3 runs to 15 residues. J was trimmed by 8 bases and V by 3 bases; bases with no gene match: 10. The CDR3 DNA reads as TGTGCCTGGAGGCAGTTAGGGGACAGGGGGCTCGGCTACACCTTC. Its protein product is CAWRQLGDRGLGYTF.

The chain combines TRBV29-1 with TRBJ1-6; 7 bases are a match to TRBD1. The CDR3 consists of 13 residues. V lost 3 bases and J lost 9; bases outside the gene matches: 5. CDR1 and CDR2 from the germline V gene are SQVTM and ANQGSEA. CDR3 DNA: TGCAGCGTTGATGACAGGGAAGGTTCACCCCTCCACTTT. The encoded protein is CSVDDREGSPLHF.

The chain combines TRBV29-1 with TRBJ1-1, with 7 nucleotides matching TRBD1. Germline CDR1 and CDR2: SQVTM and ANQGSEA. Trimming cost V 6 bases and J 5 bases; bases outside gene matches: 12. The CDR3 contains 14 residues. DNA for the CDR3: TGCAGCGTCCTTGGAGGGGGCGCCGGGACTGAAGCTTTCTTT. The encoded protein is CSVLGGGAGTEAFF.

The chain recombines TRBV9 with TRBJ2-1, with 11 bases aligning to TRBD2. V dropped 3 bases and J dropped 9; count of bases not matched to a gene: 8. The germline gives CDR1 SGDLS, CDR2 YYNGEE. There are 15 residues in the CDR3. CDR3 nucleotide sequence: TGTGCCAGCAGCGAGGTAGCGGGGGGGCCGGGTGAGCAGTTCTTC. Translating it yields CASSEVAGGPGEQFF. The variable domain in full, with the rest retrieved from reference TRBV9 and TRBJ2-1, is DSGVTQTPKHLITATGQRVTLRCSPRSGDLSVYWYQQSLDQGLQFLIQYYNGEERAKGNILERFSAQQFPDLHSELNLSSLELGDSALYFCASSEVAGGPGEQFFGPGTRLTVL.

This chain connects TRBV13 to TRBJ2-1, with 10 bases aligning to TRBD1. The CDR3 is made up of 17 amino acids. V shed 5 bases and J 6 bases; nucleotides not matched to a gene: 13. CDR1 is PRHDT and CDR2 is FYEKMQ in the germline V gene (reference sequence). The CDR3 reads CASSATTGDRGSNEQFF. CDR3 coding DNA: TGTGCCAGCAGCGCAACGACCGGGGACAGGGGAAGCAATGAGCAGTTCTTC.

The CDR3 coding sequence is TGTGCCAGCAGCGGGACAGTCCTTGGCTACACCTTC. This sequence encodes CASSGTVLGYTF. The chain recombines TRBV9 with TRBJ1-2; TRBD1 might be the D (6 bases). Germline V gives CDR1 SGDLS, CDR2 YYNGEE. This CDR3 contains 12 residues. V gave up 3 bases and J gave up 7 bases, with 10 bases separating them.

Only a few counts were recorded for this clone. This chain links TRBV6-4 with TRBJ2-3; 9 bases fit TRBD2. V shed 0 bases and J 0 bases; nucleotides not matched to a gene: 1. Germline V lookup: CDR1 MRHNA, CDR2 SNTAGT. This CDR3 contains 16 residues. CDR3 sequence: CASSDSAGGSTDTQYF. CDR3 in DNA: TGTGCCAGCAGTGACTCTGCGGGGGGGAGCACAGATACGCAGTATTTT.

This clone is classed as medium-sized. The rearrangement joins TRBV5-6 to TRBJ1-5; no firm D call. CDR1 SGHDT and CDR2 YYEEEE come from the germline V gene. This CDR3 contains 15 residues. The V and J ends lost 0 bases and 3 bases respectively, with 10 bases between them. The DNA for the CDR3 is TGTGCCAGCAGCTTGGCCCCGGGGTCCAATCAGCCCCAGCATTTT. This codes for CASSLAPGSNQPQHF.

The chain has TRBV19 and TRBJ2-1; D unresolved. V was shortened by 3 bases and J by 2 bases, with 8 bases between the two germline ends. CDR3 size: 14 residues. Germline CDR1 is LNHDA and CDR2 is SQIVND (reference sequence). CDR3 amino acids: CASSIAATYNEQFF. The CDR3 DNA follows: TGTGCCAGTAGTATCGCGGCCACCTACAATGAGCAGTTCTTC. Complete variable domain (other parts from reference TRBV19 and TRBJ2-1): DGGITQSPKYLFRKEGQNVTLSCEQNLNHDAMYWYRQDPGQGLRLIYYSQIVNDFQKGDIAEGYSVSREKKESFPLTVTSAQKNPTAFYLCASSIAATYNEQFFGPGTRLTVL.

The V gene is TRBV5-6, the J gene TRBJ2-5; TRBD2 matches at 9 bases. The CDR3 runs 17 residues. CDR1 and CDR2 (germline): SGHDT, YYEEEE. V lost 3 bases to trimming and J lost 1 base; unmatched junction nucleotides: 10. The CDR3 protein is CASSSMLAGTSQETQYF. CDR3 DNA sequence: TGTGCCAGCAGCTCAATGCTAGCGGGGACCTCCCAAGAGACCCAGTACTTC.

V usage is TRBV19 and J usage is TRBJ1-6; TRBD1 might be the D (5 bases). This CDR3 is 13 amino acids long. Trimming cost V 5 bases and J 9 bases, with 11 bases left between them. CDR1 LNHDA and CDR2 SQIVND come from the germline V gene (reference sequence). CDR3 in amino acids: CASSLGGVSPLHF. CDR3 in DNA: TGTGCCAGTAGTCTTGGGGGGGTTTCACCCCTCCACTTT. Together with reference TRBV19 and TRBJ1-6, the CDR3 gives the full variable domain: DGGITQSPKYLFRKEGQNVTLSCEQNLNHDAMYWYRQDPGQGLRLIYYSQIVNDFQKGDIAEGYSVSREKKESFPLTVTSAQKNPTAFYLCASSLGGVSPLHFGNGTRLTVT.

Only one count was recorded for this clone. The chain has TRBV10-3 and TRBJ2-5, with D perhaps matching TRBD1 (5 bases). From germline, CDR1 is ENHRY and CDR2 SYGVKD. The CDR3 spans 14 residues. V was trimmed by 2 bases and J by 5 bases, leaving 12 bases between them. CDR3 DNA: TGTGCCATCAGTGAGGCAGGGTCTTGGGAGACCCAGTACTTC. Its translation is CAISEAGSWETQYF.

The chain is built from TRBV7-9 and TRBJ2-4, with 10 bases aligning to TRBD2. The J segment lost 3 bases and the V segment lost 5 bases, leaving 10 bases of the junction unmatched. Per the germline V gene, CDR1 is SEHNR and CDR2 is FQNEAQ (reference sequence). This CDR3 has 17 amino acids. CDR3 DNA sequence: TGTGCCAGCAGCCCGACTTTAGCGGGGGGTCGCAAAAACATTCAGTACTTC. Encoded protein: CASSPTLAGGRKNIQYF.

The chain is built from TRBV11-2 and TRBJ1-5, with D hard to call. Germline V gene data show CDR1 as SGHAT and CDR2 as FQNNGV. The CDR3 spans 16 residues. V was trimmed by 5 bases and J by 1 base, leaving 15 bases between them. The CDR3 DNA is TGTGCCAGCAGCCCAGTGGGCGGGCCCAGCAATCAGCCCCAGCATTTT. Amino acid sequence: CASSPVGGPSNQPQHF.

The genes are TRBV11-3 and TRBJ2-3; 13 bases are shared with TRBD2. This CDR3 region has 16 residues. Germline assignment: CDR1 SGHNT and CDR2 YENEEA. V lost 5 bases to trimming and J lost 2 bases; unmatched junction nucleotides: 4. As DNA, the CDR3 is TGTGCCAGCAGCCGAGGACTAGCGGGGGCCACAGATACGCAGTATTTT. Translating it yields CASSRGLAGATDTQYF.

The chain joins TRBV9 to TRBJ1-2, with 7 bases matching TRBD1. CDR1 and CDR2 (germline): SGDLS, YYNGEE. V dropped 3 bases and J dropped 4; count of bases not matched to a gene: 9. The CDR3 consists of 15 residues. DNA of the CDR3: TGTGCCAGCAGCGGGCGGGACAGCTACCTCTATGGCTACACCTTC. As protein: CASSGRDSYLYGYTF.

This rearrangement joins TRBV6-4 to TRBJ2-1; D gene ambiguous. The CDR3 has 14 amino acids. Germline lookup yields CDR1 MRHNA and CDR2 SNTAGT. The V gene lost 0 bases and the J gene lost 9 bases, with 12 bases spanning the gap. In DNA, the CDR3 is TGTGCCAGCAGTGACTCGATCCTTTCCGGTGAGCAGTTCTTC. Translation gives CASSDSILSGEQFF.

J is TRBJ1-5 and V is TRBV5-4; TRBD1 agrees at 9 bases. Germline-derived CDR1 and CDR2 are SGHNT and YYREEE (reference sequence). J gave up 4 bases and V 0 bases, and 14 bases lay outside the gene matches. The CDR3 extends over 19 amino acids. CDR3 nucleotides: TGTGCCAGCAGCTTGGAAAGGGCGGGCCGGACAGGGGAAAATCAGCCCCAGCATTTT. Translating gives CASSLERAGRTGENQPQHF.

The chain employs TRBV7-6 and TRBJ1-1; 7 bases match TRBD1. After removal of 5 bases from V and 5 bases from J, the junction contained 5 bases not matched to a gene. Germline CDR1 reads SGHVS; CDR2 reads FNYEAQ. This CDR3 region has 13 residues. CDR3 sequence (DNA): TGTGCCAGCAGCCCACAGGGGAAAACTGAAGCTTTCTTT. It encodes CASSPQGKTEAFF.

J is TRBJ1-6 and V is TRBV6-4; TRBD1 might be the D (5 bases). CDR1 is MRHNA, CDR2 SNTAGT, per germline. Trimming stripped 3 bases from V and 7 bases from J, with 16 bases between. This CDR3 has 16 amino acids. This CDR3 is CASSERAGGGNSPLHF. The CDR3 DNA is TGTGCCAGCAGTGAAAGGGCAGGCGGGGGAAATTCACCCCTCCACTTT.

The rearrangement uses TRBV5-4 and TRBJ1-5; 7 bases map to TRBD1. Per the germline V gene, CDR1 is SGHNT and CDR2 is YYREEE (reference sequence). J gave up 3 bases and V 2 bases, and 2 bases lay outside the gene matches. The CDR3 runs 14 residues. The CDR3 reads CASSFGQVNQPQHF. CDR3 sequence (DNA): TGTGCCAGCAGCTTTGGACAGGTCAATCAGCCCCAGCATTTT. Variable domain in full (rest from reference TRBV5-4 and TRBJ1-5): ETGVTQSPTHLIKTRGQQVTLRCSSQSGHNTVSWYQQALGQGPQFIFQYYREEENGRGNFPPRFSGLQFPNYSSELNVNALELDDSALYLCASSFGQVNQPQHFGDGTRLSIL.